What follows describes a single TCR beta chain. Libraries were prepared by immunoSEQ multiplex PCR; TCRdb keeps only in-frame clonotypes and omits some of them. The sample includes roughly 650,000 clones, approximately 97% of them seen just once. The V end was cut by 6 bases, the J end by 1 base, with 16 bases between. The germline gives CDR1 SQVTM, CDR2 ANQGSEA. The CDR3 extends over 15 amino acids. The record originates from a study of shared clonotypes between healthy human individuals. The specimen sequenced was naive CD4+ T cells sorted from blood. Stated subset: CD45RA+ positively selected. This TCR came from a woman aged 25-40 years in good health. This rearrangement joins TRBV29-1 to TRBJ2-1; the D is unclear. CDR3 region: CSVTSDQRSYNEQFF. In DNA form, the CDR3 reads TGCAGCGTAACCTCCGACCAGAGGTCCTACAATGAGCAGTTCTTC.